This passage covers 30 T cell receptor beta chains from one sample sequenced in a study of CD8 T cells in Susac syndrome. It was with random hexamers that roughly 0.5 to 1 ug RNA was reverse transcribed. MiXCR was run by TCRdb on the immunoSEQ multiplex PCR reads, yielding one entry per CDR3 protein. The table has around 71,000 distinct CDR3 sequences, 93% seen once. Sequencing was carried out using CD4+ T cells from PBMCs. Receptor source: a human donor with Susac syndrome.

The table lists this clonotype with a few counts. The chain couples TRBV28 to TRBJ2-1, with D perhaps matching TRBD2 (7 bases). V lost 4 bases, J lost 3 bases, and 10 bases lay in between. Germline CDR1 reads MDHEN; CDR2 reads SYDVKM. This CDR3 is built from 14 residues. CDR3 in amino acids: CASSSGGHYNEQFF. The CDR3 region has the DNA TGTGCCAGCAGTTCCGGGGGGCACTACAATGAGCAGTTCTTC.

Here the CDR3 DNA reads TGTGCCAGCACCCCAAGTATGGCCCCGGGCACTGAAGCTTTCTTT. It encodes CASTPSMAPGTEAFF. The chain uses TRBV5-4 and TRBJ1-1, with no clear D. V lost 6 bases and J 4 bases, leaving 19 bases between the germline ends. Germline V lookup: CDR1 SGHNT, CDR2 YYREEE (reference sequence). The CDR3 runs 15 residues.

This chain connects TRBV20-1 to TRBJ2-7, with a possible D match to TRBD2 (6 bases). The CDR3 loop spans 14 amino acids. Trimming removed 2 bases at V and 2 bases at J, with 13 bases between. CDR1 and CDR2 from the germline V gene are DFQATT and SNEGSKA (reference sequence). DNA of the CDR3: TGCAGTGCTAGACGAGCGGGTAGGACCTACGAGCAGTACTTC. This translates into CSARRAGRTYEQYF.

The chain combines TRBV28 with TRBJ1-2, with TRBD1 matching 9 bases. The CDR3 is made up of 16 amino acids. Germline trimming cut 10 bases from V and 4 bases from J; bases unmatched to any gene: 16. The germline V gene encodes CDR1 MDHEN and CDR2 SYDVKM. CDR3 nucleotide sequence: TGTGCCACAACTTTCGGGACAGGGATTAGGAGCTATGGCTACACCTTC. Protein product: CATTFGTGIRSYGYTF.

V and J are TRBV6-2 or TRBV6-3 and TRBJ1-2; 7 bases line up with TRBD1. V trimming: 2 bases; J trimming: 8 bases; junction bases outside the gene matches: 14. There are 16 residues in the CDR3. Germline-derived CDR1 and CDR2 are MNHEY and SVGEGT. The CDR3 spells CASSYLRQGRSDGYTF. CDR3 nucleotide sequence: TGTGCCAGCAGTTACCTTCGACAGGGAAGATCGGACGGCTACACCTTC.

The rearrangement uses TRBV20-1 and TRBJ1-2; D is unclear. The CDR3 spans 13 residues. V was cut by 6 bases and J by 4 bases, with 15 bases left in between. CDR1 DFQATT and CDR2 SNEGSKA come from the germline V gene (reference sequence). CDR3 amino acids: CSAAQVVGYGYTF. In DNA, the CDR3 is TGCAGTGCCGCCCAGGTGGTGGGCTATGGCTACACCTTC.

The J gene is TRBJ1-1, the V gene TRBV12-5, with TRBD1 matching over 10 bases. CDR1 LGHNT and CDR2 FRNRAP come from the germline V gene. Trimming at V came to 1 base and at J to 10 bases, leaving 6 bases not matched to a gene. CDR3 length: 14 residues. CDR3 nucleotides: TGTGCTAGTGGTTTGGGACAGGGGGCAAGAGCAGCTTTCTTT. As protein: CASGLGQGARAAFF.

The chain links TRBV7-2 to TRBJ1-5; D is perhaps TRBD1 (5 bases). V lost 0 bases and J lost 4, with 13 bases in between. Germline-derived CDR1 and CDR2 are SGHTA and FQGNSA. The CDR3 length is 16 residues. CDR3: CASSLALGGVNQPQHF. The CDR3 DNA sequence: TGTGCCAGCAGCTTAGCTTTGGGGGGTGTAAATCAGCCCCAGCATTTT.

This chain joins TRBV7-2 and TRBJ1-2; TRBD1 might be the D (6 bases). The CDR3 loop spans 15 amino acids. V lost 5 bases and J 6 bases, leaving 19 bases between the germline ends. Germline CDR1 and CDR2: SGHTA and FQGNSA. CDR3 DNA: TGTGCCAGCAGCACAAGATTTACAGGGAGTCATGGCTACACCTTC. Translating gives CASSTRFTGSHGYTF.

V gene TRBV4-1 combines with J gene TRBJ1-4; 7 bases align to TRBD1. Germline V lookup: CDR1 MGHRA, CDR2 YSYEKL. This CDR3 region has 14 residues. The trim removed 6 bases at V and 5 bases at J, leaving 6 bases unmatched. Written as DNA, the CDR3 is TGCGCCAGCAGACGGACAGGTAGCAATGAAAAACTGTTTTTT. Amino acids: CASRRTGSNEKLFF.

CDR3 amino acids: CATSDKGQSTTEAFF. The DNA for the CDR3 is TGTGCCACCAGTGACAAGGGACAGTCGACAACTGAAGCTTTCTTT. The chain is built from TRBV24-1 and TRBJ1-1, with TRBD1 matching over 7 bases. Trimming at V came to 4 bases and at J to 5 bases, leaving 9 bases not matched to a gene. CDR1 KGHDR and CDR2 SFDVKD come from the germline V gene. This CDR3 has 15 amino acids.

J is TRBJ1-6 and V is TRBV7-2; D unresolved. With 6 bases removed from V and 7 bases from J, the gap between germline ends came to 7 bases. Germline V CDR1 and CDR2: SGHTA, FQGNSA. The CDR3 sequence is 12 residues long. CDR3 sequence: CASSAGNSPLHF. The CDR3 coding sequence is TGTGCCAGCAGTGCGGGGAATTCACCCCTCCACTTT.

In this sample, this clonotype turned up once. The chain carries TRBV7-9 and TRBJ2-3; the D gene is possibly TRBD1 (5 bases). V shed 0 bases and J shed 2 bases, with 9 bases lying between them. The CDR3 totals 15 residues. Germline lookup yields CDR1 SEHNR and CDR2 FQNEAQ (reference sequence). The CDR3 reads CASSLARADTDTQYF. In nucleotides, the CDR3 is TGTGCCAGCAGCTTAGCCAGGGCAGACACAGATACGCAGTATTTT.

The rearrangement links TRBV19 to TRBJ2-7; D remains ambiguous. Germline CDR1 is LNHDA and CDR2 is SQIVND (reference sequence). Trimming pared 6 bases from V and 0 bases from J, leaving 9 bases between. This CDR3 is 13 amino acids long. DNA for the CDR3: TGTGCCAGTAGGCAGGCTGCCTCCTACGAGCAGTACTTC. Protein product: CASRQAASYEQYF.

The chain combines TRBV24-1 with TRBJ2-3, with a weak D call TRBD1 (6 bases). CDR3 length: 13 residues. V dropped 7 bases and J dropped 4 bases, with 11 bases sitting between them. CDR1 and CDR2 (germline): KGHDR, SFDVKD. The CDR3 region has the DNA TGTGCCACCAGGTGGACAGCGCCAGATACGCAGTATTTT. Protein product: CATRWTAPDTQYF.

CDR3 protein: CASSLVLGGNTEAFF. DNA of the CDR3: TGCGCCAGCAGCTTGGTCTTAGGGGGAAACACTGAAGCTTTCTTT. This chain joins TRBV5-1 and TRBJ1-1; D may be TRBD1 (6 bases). Trimming took off 0 bases at V and 2 bases at J, with 11 bases between the two ends. Germline CDR1 SGHRS, CDR2 YFSETQ. CDR3 size: 15 residues.

V usage is TRBV30 and J usage is TRBJ1-1; D unresolved. In germline, CDR1 is GTSNPN, CDR2 SVGIG (reference sequence). The CDR3 has 15 residues. V lost 4 bases to trimming and J lost 1 base, with 16 bases between them. CDR3 region: CAWTPTRFSNTEAFF. In DNA form, the CDR3 reads TGTGCCTGGACGCCTACCAGGTTCTCGAACACTGAAGCTTTCTTT. The full variable domain, with the rest looked up from reference TRBV30 and TRBJ1-1, is SQTIHQWPATLVQPVGSPLSLECTVEGTSNPNLYWYRQAAGRGLQLLFYSVGIGQISSEVPQNLSASRPQDRQFILSSKKLLLSDSGFYLCAWTPTRFSNTEAFFGQGTRLTVV.

The chain joins TRBV20-1 to TRBJ2-2; TRBD1 aligns across 9 bases. CDR3 size: 16 residues. CDR1 and CDR2 from the germline V gene are DFQATT and SNEGSKA (reference sequence). V was clipped by 4 bases and J by 5 bases; unmatched bases: 11. CDR3: CSATDRGGRMTGELFF. CDR3 in DNA: TGCAGTGCTACGGACAGGGGAGGGAGAATGACCGGGGAGCTGTTTTTT.

The chain employs TRBV29-1 and TRBJ2-3; D remains unclear. V shed 7 bases and J shed 0 bases, with 14 bases lying between them. The CDR3 length is 14 residues. Germline V gene data show CDR1 as SQVTM and CDR2 as ANQGSEA. DNA for the CDR3: TGCAGCGGGATCAGGAGAACTAGCACAGATACGCAGTATTTT. This sequence encodes CSGIRRTSTDTQYF.

This chain links TRBV6-2 or TRBV6-3 with TRBJ1-2, with 11 bases matching TRBD1. This CDR3 is 15 amino acids long. The V and J ends lost 2 bases and 3 bases, in that order; junction bases with no gene match: 2. The germline V gene has CDR1 MNHEY and CDR2 SVGEGT. The CDR3 nucleotides read TGTGCCAGCAGTTACCCGGGACAGGGGGACTATGGCTACACCTTC. Protein product: CASSYPGQGDYGYTF.

The V call is TRBV6-2 or TRBV6-3, the J call TRBJ2-2; D is unresolved. CDR3 length: 16 residues. Looked up from germline, CDR1 is MNHEY and CDR2 is SVGEGT. Trimming removed 5 bases from V and 6 bases from J, with 19 bases in between. The CDR3: CASSRSGPSRSGELFF. The CDR3 bases are TGTGCCAGCAGTCGCTCCGGACCTTCTCGGTCCGGGGAGCTGTTTTTT.

This clonotype has more than one count but fewer than ten. V is TRBV3-1 and J is TRBJ2-7, with a tentative D call TRBD2 (7 bases). The CDR3 is made up of 15 amino acids. V lost 4 bases, J lost 6 bases, and 19 bases lay in between. From germline, CDR1 is LGHDT and CDR2 YNNKEL (reference sequence). The CDR3 reads CASSLRRGGPLEQYF. The CDR3 DNA sequence: TGTGCCAGCAGCCTCCGGAGGGGGGGCCCCCTCGAGCAGTACTTC.

This chain uses TRBV25-1 with TRBJ2-1; 10 nucleotides line up with TRBD2. Germline assignment: CDR1 MGHDK and CDR2 SYGVNS. With V trimmed by 4 bases and J by 5 bases, 11 bases remained unmatched. This CDR3 comprises 17 residues. CDR3 region: CASSARGLAKRNNEQFF. CDR3 in DNA: TGTGCCAGCAGTGCCCGGGGACTAGCGAAGAGAAACAATGAGCAGTTCTTC.

This sequence joins TRBV2 and TRBJ2-1; D remains unclear. Germline V gene sequence: CDR1 SNHLY, CDR2 FYNNEI. The CDR3 loop spans 13 amino acids. V was trimmed by 5 bases and J by 5 bases, leaving 10 bases between them. The DNA of the CDR3 is TGTGCCAGCAGTCCCGTGATGGACAATGAGCAGTTCTTC. Protein: CASSPVMDNEQFF.

The genes are TRBV5-1 and TRBJ2-3; D remains ambiguous. Trimming removed 1 base from V and 1 base from J, with 7 bases in between. Germline V gene sequence: CDR1 SGHRS, CDR2 YFSETQ. The CDR3 extends over 14 amino acids. The CDR3 is CASSLQRGTDTQYF. The DNA for the CDR3 is TGCGCCAGCAGCTTGCAAAGGGGCACAGATACGCAGTATTTT.

This clonotype has more than one count but fewer than ten. The chain couples TRBV11-3 to TRBJ2-1; D gene ambiguous. V shed 6 bases and J shed 4 bases, with 16 bases lying between them. The CDR3 spans 15 residues. Germline-derived CDR1 and CDR2 are SGHNT and YENEEA. The CDR3 loop is CASSLTWSSYNEQFF. The CDR3 nucleotides read TGTGCCAGCAGTCTTACTTGGAGCTCGTACAATGAGCAGTTCTTC.

J is TRBJ1-1 and V is TRBV14; no definite D call. The CDR3 loop spans 16 amino acids. Trimming removed 2 bases at V and 3 bases at J, with 16 bases between. Per the germline V gene, CDR1 is SGHDN and CDR2 is FVKESK. The DNA of the CDR3 is TGTGCCAGCAGCCAACGGCGGTTTTGGGAGGACACTGAAGCTTTCTTT. Translating gives CASSQRRFWEDTEAFF. The full variable domain, its missing parts supplied by reference TRBV14 and TRBJ1-1, is EAGVTQFPSHSVIEKGQTVTLRCDPISGHDNLYWYRRVMGKEIKFLLHFVKESKQDESGMPNNRFLAERTGGTYSTLKVQPAELEDSGVYFCASSQRRFWEDTEAFFGQGTRLTVV.

The V gene is TRBV5-1, the J gene TRBJ1-2; D is perhaps TRBD1 (6 bases). Germline V gene data show CDR1 as SGHRS and CDR2 as YFSETQ. The CDR3 contains 14 residues. The ends were cut back, 0 bases at V and 3 bases at J, with 9 bases in the middle. CDR3 bases: TGCGCCAGCAGCTTGGATACAGGGTACTATGGCTACACCTTC. It translates to CASSLDTGYYGYTF.

This chain links TRBV7-2 with TRBJ2-5; 12 bases align to TRBD2. CDR1 and CDR2 (germline): SGHTA, FQGNSA. The CDR3 has 15 residues. The J segment lost 2 bases and the V segment lost 7 bases, leaving 5 bases of the junction unmatched. Here the CDR3 reads CASTTGLAGQETQYF. In DNA form, the CDR3 reads TGTGCCAGCACCACAGGACTAGCGGGGCAAGAGACCCAGTACTTC.

The V call is TRBV3-1, the J call TRBJ1-5; TRBD1 might be the D (6 bases). Trimming stripped 3 bases from V and 5 bases from J, with 8 bases between. The CDR3 consists of 13 residues. Germline lookup yields CDR1 LGHDT and CDR2 YNNKEL (reference sequence). The CDR3 nucleotides are TGTGCCAGCAGCCACCAGGGGTATCAGCCCCAGCATTTT. Amino acid sequence: CASSHQGYQPQHF. The full variable domain, with the rest looked up from reference TRBV3-1 and TRBJ1-5, is DTAVSQTPKYLVTQMGNDKSIKCEQNLGHDTMYWYKQDSKKFLKIMFSYNNKELIINETVPNRFSPKSPDKAHLNLHINSLELGDSAVYFCASSHQGYQPQHFGDGTRLSIL.